This TCR beta chain was identified in a study of blood T cell repertoires in COVID-19. On the study more broadly: The United States, Italy and Spain supplied acute and convalescent COVID-19 samples. The analysed material was cDNA or gDNA that came from T cells, B-cell-depleted T cells, or PBMCs.

Participant age was roughly 18 to 90 years, and participants resided in roughly 25 US areas. V was pared by 3 bases and J by 0 bases, with 11 bases between. Germline V gives CDR1 SGDLS, CDR2 YYNGEE. This CDR3 has 15 residues. As processed by the authors: Estimation of nucleated cell counts relied on the amplification of reference gene primers. This table comes from immunoSEQ multiplex PCR, and its TCRdb copy is limited to in-frame clones, with some not included. V and J calls and clone size are copied from that table; D and trimming were computed from the DNA. Of a few hundred thousand clones in the sample, roughly 90% were seen once.

Sequencing used PBMCs or T cells enriched from blood (not recorded which). V usage is TRBV9 and J usage is TRBJ2-3; D is uncertain. The clonotype comes from a woman in her 30s who had recovered from COVID-19. In DNA form, the CDR3 reads TGTGCCAGCAGCGGATCGAGACTGAGCACAGATACGCAGTATTTT. Translated, it gives CASSGSRLSTDTQYF.